This T cell receptor (beta chain) was found in a study of shared clonotypes between healthy human individuals. Study-level findings and limits: Rarefaction revealed incomplete sorted-subset sequencing despite large depth. Sampling covered blood only; tissue repertoires likely differ.

This CDR3 spans 15 amino acids. The germline V gene encodes CDR1 SQVTM and CDR2 ANQGSEA. V shed 4 bases and J 4 bases; nucleotides not matched to a gene: 11. Some clones are missing from TCRdb's copy, which holds only in-frame ones; the method was immunoSEQ multiplex PCR. The data hold about 640,000 clones, with approximately 79% observed a single time. For this clone: Its antigen remains unidentified.

V is TRBV29-1 and J is TRBJ2-7; 9 bases align to TRBD1. This TCR was sampled from a woman aged 30 to 39 in good health. Sequenced material: memory CD4+ T cells sorted from blood. Regarding subset: CD45RA-negative fraction. CDR3 residues: CSVGGPGTGIYEQYF. In DNA, the CDR3 is TGCAGCGTTGGTGGTCCCGGGACAGGGATATACGAGCAGTACTTC.